This T cell receptor beta chain was captured in a study of regulatory T cells in long-lasting Graves disease (dated by TCRdb to 2020 to 2022). With respect to the entire study: In the newly diagnosed Graves' disease group, patients had been taking antithyroid drugs for less than 3 months. Peripheral blood TCR sequencing and RNA sequencing compared persistent Graves' disease patients with newly diagnosed Graves' disease patients. The study took place in China and was registered as a clinical trial. TCR sequencing covered around 13 persistent and approximately 20 newly diagnosed Graves' disease patients, around 35 samples in total.

Libraries were made using multiplex PCR. The instrument was an Illumina HiSeq 4000. TCR beta libraries were built with iRepertoire HTBI primers and Arm-PCR amplification of CDR3 regions. Before sequencing, the PCR products went through gel purification. In the paper's pipeline: A total of roughly 65 TRBV and under 15 TRBJ segments were identified across samples and were used for gene usage analysis of CDR3 amino acid clonotypes. COPE and FqMerger were used to merge the filtered high-quality paired reads into contigs. Contigs were aligned with BLAST to IMGT TRBV, TRBD and TRBJ reference genes, and CDR3 was defined per IMGT. Highly expanded clones were defined as clonotypes with a frequency above 0.1%. Shannon entropy was used to measure repertoire diversity, and the Gini coefficient was used to measure V-J evenness. Clonotypes shared by more than one individual were considered public. In-frame beta chains were kept once TCRdb had trimmed the public reads at Q25 with fastp and called clones with MiXCR. One record per CDR3 amino acid sequence lists the most common genes and DNA. These V and J calls originate from TCRdb's pipeline instead of the authors' own analysis. This sample lists about 540,000 distinct CDR3 sequences; roughly 14% were detected once. The ten largest make up about 9.1% of the sample.

Per the germline V gene (reference sequence), MNHEY is the CDR1 and SMNVEV is the CDR2. The CDR3 covers 13 residues, taking in both the cysteine and the phenylalanine. This entry keeps only the CDR3 DNA: 39 bases, framed from base 1. Cut back by 2 bases and 8 bases, the V and J ends lie 10 bases apart. Of note for this clonotype: The clone's antigen remains unknown. Base qualities are missing; no much larger clone stands one base away.

The investigation overall reported the following: The study examined only peripheral blood because the primary lesion, thyroid tissue, could not be accessed. TRBV28, TRBJ1-2 and TRBJ2-5 were preferentially used in persistent disease, while TRBV20-1 and TRBJ2-1 were favored in newly diagnosed disease. Sequencing and analysis were limited to the TCR beta chain. The authors noted that the small sample size was a limitation that may lower accuracy. Lower TCR Shannon entropy and fewer highly expanded clones were observed in persistent Graves' disease patients than in newly diagnosed patients, which suggested clonal expansion. Patients with persistent disease shared more public clonotypes (about 3,000) than newly diagnosed patients did (more than 900).

Explained via the paper, the time point label denotes: newly diagnosed GD, antithyroid drugs for less than 3 months. RNA was extracted from PBMCs in TRIzol for both TCR sequencing and RNA sequencing. The diagnosis of Graves' disease was made according to American Thyroid Association guidelines. Patients for the study were recruited at an endocrinology department in Xi'an, China. Each patient gave around 9 milliliters of peripheral blood, collected in an EDTA anticoagulant tube. Ficoll Paque Plus density gradient separation was used to isolate PBMCs, and no additional T cell sorting was done. An Agilent 2100 Bioanalyzer and agarose gel were used to check RNA quality, while a NanoDrop 2000 measured RNA concentration. A further study also used this sample, focusing on T cells in Graves' hyperthyroidism and ophthalmopathy. The second paper further reports: Stable Graves' hyperthyroidism was defined as no progression to ophthalmopathy during 18 months of follow-up. Hyperthyroidism patients were newly diagnosed, with disease duration under 2 months, and aged 18 to 65 years. Exclusion was applied to patients with uncontrolled infections, other autoimmune diseases, pregnancy or lactation. Diagnoses were established on the basis of clinical symptoms, serum thyroxine and TRAb, thyroid ultrasound, and orbital computed tomography. For the first round of RT-PCR on the TCR CDR3, the HTBI primer set was used together with the Qiagen OneStep RT-PCR kit. Most expanded thyroid clonotypes (frequency above 0.001) were also detected in blood, suggesting blood repertoires may reflect thyroid immune responses. In cross-validation, a model built on a 13 V-J signature told ophthalmopathy apart from stable hyperthyroidism with under 90% sensitivity and about 81% specificity, and in testing the same model reached 80%/75%. In validation, the model predicted progression to ophthalmopathy with 65% to 71% sensitivity and 72.22% specificity, a median of roughly seven months before onset. To identify TCR V-J signatures that set the groups apart, the researchers used a discovery cohort of about a hundred patients, made up of 40 to 45 with Graves' ophthalmopathy and 55 to 65 with stable Graves' hyperthyroidism. Prospective prediction of ophthalmopathy was tested in an independent validation cohort consisting of 18 hyperthyroidism patients and about 17 patients who later progressed to ophthalmopathy. The 100 discovery patients were divided at random into training and test sets in a 7:3 ratio. Thyroid tissue and blood T-cell repertoires from about six Graves' hyperthyroidism patients were also compared in the study. Following sampling, methimazole starting at 30 mg daily was given to hyperthyroidism patients, and high-dose intravenous methylprednisolone was given to ophthalmopathy patients. Libraries were constructed in a second round of multiplex PCR, after which size selection and purification were performed. The libraries were sequenced on an Illumina HiSeq2000 using paired-end 100 bp reads. SOAPnuke was used to process the raw data, removing reads that contained adapters or uncalled bases, had a mean Phred below 15, or lacked an exact match to the constant primer or identifier. COPE v1.2.5 was used to merge the high-quality paired reads, and each unique nucleotide sequence was defined as a clonotype. MiTCR v1.1 was used to align the clonotypes against IMGT TRBV, TRBD and TRBJ reference segments. The analysis was restricted to V-J combinations with a frequency above 0.0001, which together covered 99.2% of the repertoires. The TCS score was defined as the ratio of F50 (clonal expansion) to E x V (chaos), calculated using BLOSUM62-based TCRdist between CDR3 peptides within each V-J. Welch's t-statistics and random forest reduced around 550 V-J features to some 14, which were used in a naive Bayes classifier (R e1071). No statistical method was used to fix the sample size in advance, and group allocation was not hidden from the investigators. The paper describes TCR Vbeta CDR3 sequencing of 135 peripheral blood samples, made up of 43 ophthalmopathy patients, roughly 80 hyperthyroidism patients and 17 progressor patients.

This TCR was sampled from a man aged 30 to 45 with Graves disease. Donor details come from another sample of the same person, matched by shared clones. The sample was peripheral blood mononuclear cells (PBMCs), taken at new diagnosis, from a patient treated with antithyroid drugs. The chain links TRBV27 with TRBJ2-1; the D gene is unclear. The CDR3 reads as follows: CASSLRQLDEQFF. The nucleotides read TGTGCCAGCAGTTTACGCCAGCTCGATGAGCAGTTCTTC.